This TCR beta chain was observed in a study of blood T cell repertoires in COVID-19. Germline assignment: CDR1 KGHSH and CDR2 LQKENI. V lost 0 bases to trimming and J lost 8 bases; unmatched junction nucleotides: 0. The CDR3 runs 14 residues. Generated by immunoSEQ multiplex PCR, the TCRdb table keeps only in-frame clones and is missing some. The data show roughly 82,000 clones, around 83% seen once. This sequence was found in a woman aged 55-69 years with acute or convalescent COVID-19. The sample comprised peripheral blood. The chain recombines TRBV18 with TRBJ1-6, with 8 bases lining up with TRBD1. CDR3 in amino acids: CASSPPTGDSPLHF. DNA for the CDR3: TGTGCCAGCTCACCACCGACAGGGGATTCACCCCTCCACTTT.